Listed here are 11 T cell receptor beta chains from one sample, sequenced in a study of T cells in Graves' hyperthyroidism and ophthalmopathy. Amplified TCR beta CDR3 regions came from RNA transcripts. HTBI primers drove first-round RT-PCR of the TCR CDR3. TCRdb processed the multiplex PCR reads anew with MiXCR; each CDR3 protein has one entry. Altogether around 240,000 distinct CDR3 sequences are present, more than 14% being singletons, with the ten largest covering roughly 15%. The sample was blood. All receptors come from a woman aged 40 to 55 with Graves' hyperthyroidism that later progressed to Graves' ophthalmopathy.

This clonotype has at least ten counts. The V gene is TRBV20-1, the J gene TRBJ2-7; perhaps TRBD2 as D (5 bases). Trimming cost V 0 bases and J 0 bases, with 24 bases left between them. The CDR3 runs to 19 residues. The germline gives CDR1 DFQATT, CDR2 SNEGSKA (reference sequence). The CDR3 region is CSARDQLEEQWTGSYEQYF. The CDR3 bases are TGCAGTGCTAGAGATCAGTTGGAGGAACAGTGGACGGGCTCCTACGAGCAGTACTTC.

This clonotype was counted many times. The chain joins TRBV6-1 to TRBJ1-1; maybe TRBD1 (5 bases). Germline lookup yields CDR1 MNHNS and CDR2 SASEGT. The CDR3 is 13 residues long. Trimming cost V 7 bases and J 2 bases, with 11 bases left between them. The CDR3: CASTGTDNTEAFF. In nucleotides, the CDR3 is TGTGCCAGCACCGGGACGGATAACACTGAAGCTTTCTTT.

This clonotype was detected many times. V gene TRBV28 combines with J gene TRBJ2-3; D is unresolved. Trimming stripped 6 bases from V and 2 bases from J, with 9 bases between. The CDR3 contains 13 residues. Germline-derived CDR1 and CDR2 are MDHEN and SYDVKM. For the CDR3, the DNA is TGTGCCAGCAGCCCAGGAACCACAGATACGCAGTATTTT. The encoded protein is CASSPGTTDTQYF. The entire variable domain, with the rest obtained from reference TRBV28 and TRBJ2-3, is as follows: DVKVTQSSRYLVKRTGEKVFLECVQDMDHENMFWYRQDPGLGLRLIYFSYDVKMKEKGDIPEGYSVSREKKERFSLILESASTNQTSMYLCASSPGTTDTQYFGPGTRLTVL.

This clonotype was seen ten or more times. DNA of the CDR3: TGTGCCAGCTCACCCACCCGGACTAGCGGATACACAGATACGCAGTATTTT. Translation gives CASSPTRTSGYTDTQYF. The chain employs TRBV18 and TRBJ2-3; 10 bases map to TRBD2. The germline CDR1 and CDR2 sequences are KGHSH and LQKENI. The V segment lost 3 bases and the J segment 2 bases; nucleotides outside the gene matches: 8. The CDR3 loop spans 17 amino acids.

The genes are TRBV28 and TRBJ2-7; D remains unclear. V was trimmed by 2 bases and J by 0 bases, leaving 8 bases between them. The CDR3 is made up of 14 amino acids. Germline CDR1 reads MDHEN; CDR2 reads SYDVKM. The DNA for the CDR3 is TGTGCCAGCAGTTTAACCCAGAGCTCCTACGAGCAGTACTTC. Encoded protein: CASSLTQSSYEQYF.

This clonotype was counted between two and nine times. CDR3 amino acids: CASRWTGGAHEQYF. The CDR3 nucleotides are TGTGCCAGCAGGTGGACAGGAGGTGCCCACGAGCAGTACTTC. V and J are TRBV6-1 and TRBJ2-7, with TRBD1 matching over 7 bases. Germline CDR1 and CDR2: MNHNS and SASEGT. The junction had 10 bases not matched to a gene; V was cut back by 6 bases and J by 5 bases. CDR3 size: 14 residues.

The gene calls are TRBV12-3 or TRBV12-4 and TRBJ2-7; weak D call: TRBD1 (6 bases). The CDR3 runs to 16 residues. V lost 5 bases and J lost 2, with 19 bases in between. CDR3 protein: CASSGTGLGSPYEQYF. The CDR3 DNA is TGTGCCAGCAGTGGAACAGGGCTAGGGAGCCCCTACGAGCAGTACTTC.

The chain employs TRBV9 and TRBJ2-7, with unresolved D. Trimming left V 2 bases short and J 1 base short, with 13 bases between. CDR1 SGDLS and CDR2 YYNGEE come from the germline V gene. The CDR3 is 15 residues long. CDR3 region: CASSVTDSPSYEQYF. The CDR3 DNA reads TGTGCCAGCAGCGTCACCGACTCGCCGTCCTACGAGCAGTACTTC.

This clonotype was seen many times. V usage is TRBV11-2 and J usage is TRBJ2-1; 10 nucleotides align to TRBD2. The CDR3 spans 15 residues. Germline-derived CDR1 and CDR2 are SGHAT and FQNNGV. The V and J ends lost 6 bases and 5 bases, in that order; junction bases with no gene match: 7. The CDR3 region has the DNA TGTGCCAGCAGACCCACTAGCGGGAAAGACAATGAGCAGTTCTTC. It codes for CASRPTSGKDNEQFF. Together with reference TRBV11-2 and TRBJ2-1, the CDR3 gives the full variable domain: EAGVAQSPRYKIIEKRQSVAFWCNPISGHATLYWYQQILGQGPKLLIQFQNNGVVDDSQLPKDRFSAERLKGVDSTLKIQPAKLEDSAVYLCASRPTSGKDNEQFFGPGTRLTVL.

The genes are TRBV27 and TRBJ2-7; the match to TRBD1 covers 12 bases. Germline loops: CDR1 MNHEY, CDR2 SMNVEV (reference sequence). The CDR3 is made up of 14 amino acids. Trimming removed 5 bases from V and 5 bases from J; junction bases left unmatched: 4. CDR3 in DNA: TGTGCCAGCAGTGACGGGACAGGGGGCGACGAGCAGTACTTC. This sequence encodes CASSDGTGGDEQYF.

This clonotype occurred many times. This chain uses TRBV4-1 with TRBJ2-2; 9 bases are shared with TRBD2. Germline V CDR1 and CDR2: MGHRA, YSYEKL. Unmatched junction bases numbered 15, after V lost 1 base and J lost 6 bases. This CDR3 has 19 residues. CDR3 DNA: TGCGCCAGCAGCCAAGGCGCAGGACGAATAGCGGGAGCTGCCGGGGAGCTGTTTTTT. Translation gives CASSQGAGRIAGAAGELFF.